This T cell receptor beta chain was found in a study of shared clonotypes between healthy human individuals (dated by TCRdb to the early 2020s). At the level of the whole study: Three men and a couple of women, aged 18 to 49 years, made up the cohort. For each donor, CD4 naive and CD4 memory were each run on three plates, CD8 naive on two plates, and CD8 memory on one plate. To estimate repertoire size and how much clonotype sharing occurs between individuals, the study deeply sequenced the blood TCR repertoires of five healthy adults. Different laboratories and diverse techniques were used to prepare libraries and sequence TCR repertoires, to increase sequencing depth and limit assay-specific biases. Between about 0.85 and 8.9 billion PBMCs per donor were obtained by leukapheresis. What the research found in general, with its limitations: Because the study included a small number of donors, the genetic and exposure-history diversity represented was limited. Across a handful of donors, about 5.2% of naive CD4, roughly 3.8% of naive CD8, 2.3% of memory CD4, and about 0.44% of memory CD8 clonotypes were shared. Sampling was limited to blood, and TCR repertoires in tissue likely differ from TCR repertoires in blood. Clonotypes shared by all four sorted-subset donors showed higher generation probabilities than non-shared clonotypes. Pairwise subsampling led to the expectation that sequencing depth would affect the degree of clonotype sharing among donors. Naive subsets generally had larger estimated clonotype richness than memory subsets. Rarefaction of sorted-subset datasets indicated incomplete sequencing despite the large sequencing depth.

For the CD8 naive samples, CD45RO-negative cells were positively selected for CCR7, yielding a CD45RA+CCR7+ population from which TemRA cells were excluded. The donors were healthy, HIV-negative adults who had no recently reported acute infections or vaccinations. Every donor was a Caucasian adult residing in Nashville, Tennessee, USA. Blood was collected by leukapheresis, and PBMCs were isolated by Ficoll-Histopaque density gradient centrifugation and then cryopreserved in liquid nitrogen vapor phase. Purity and quantity of every magnetically sorted T cell population were checked by analytical flow cytometry. From each sorted fraction, genomic DNA was isolated and quantified by UV absorbance on a Nanodrop 2000c. The germline V gene (reference sequence) supplies CDR1 LNHNV and CDR2 YYDKDF. The CDR3 starts with the cysteine, ends with the phenylalanine, and has 15 residues. Kept here is only the CDR3 DNA, which spans 45 bases and is read in frame from base 1. V drops 0 bases and J drops 0 bases, leaving 8 bases in between.

As for this clone: The target of this receptor is not known. Base quality data are lacking; no much larger clone is found one base away.

Using the deep immunoSEQ assay, multiplex PCR amplified TCR CDR3 regions from genomic DNA. For each cell subset, the extracted genomic DNA was distributed evenly across all wells of several immunoSEQ 96-well plates, and each plate served as one replicate. For sorted subsets, 200 ng of genomic DNA, equivalent to some 30,000 T cell genomes, went into each replicate PCR. Purified libraries were quantified with a Qubit 3.0 fluorometer, sized on a Bioanalyzer 2100, and re-quantified with the KAPA Library Quantification kit. Each immunoSEQ 96-well plate was sequenced on its own single-read 150-cycle Illumina NextSeq 550 flow cell. The authors' pipeline ran thus. The immunoSEQ output contained only junctional sequences without quality scores, so filtering could not match that applied to full-length reads. Sequences were annotated with PyIR, a Python wrapper for IgBLAST v1.9, using IMGT germline references to assign V/J genes and CDR3. Any read was removed if the V/J assignment was weak (E-value above 1e-6), the CDR3 was missing, or the read contained stop codons, out-of-frame junctions, or ambiguous translated residues. V3J clonotypes were defined as sequences sharing the same inferred V gene, J gene, and CDR3 amino acid sequence. Percentage overlap between repertoires was calculated by dividing the number of shared unique clonotypes by the size of the smaller repertoire. RTK rarefaction, the Chao1 estimator, and Recon v2.1 estimates of unobserved clonotypes were used to assess repertoire richness. Generation probabilities were computed with OLGA for all TCRbeta clonotypes obtained by the gDNA method from several donors. TCRdb limited this immuneACCESS table to in-frame rearrangements with V and J called. A share of clones is missing; checked studies link under half to unresolved V genes, and the rest is unexplained. V and J calls and clone size are those listed in that table; D and trimming were worked out from the DNA. The sample contains 1.5 million to 2.5 million clones, approximately 94% of them found a single time. 1.2% of the sample lies in the top ten.

Sequences were obtained from naive CD8+ T cells sorted from blood. The cell subset or site label of this sample denotes: CD45RA+CCR7+. The rearrangement joined TRBV15 to TRBJ1-1, with no confident D gene call. The TCR originated in a young man in good health. The DNA sequence is TGTGCCACCAGCAGAGAAAGGGAGTTGAACACTGAAGCTTTCTTT. This is translated as CATSRERELNTEAFF.